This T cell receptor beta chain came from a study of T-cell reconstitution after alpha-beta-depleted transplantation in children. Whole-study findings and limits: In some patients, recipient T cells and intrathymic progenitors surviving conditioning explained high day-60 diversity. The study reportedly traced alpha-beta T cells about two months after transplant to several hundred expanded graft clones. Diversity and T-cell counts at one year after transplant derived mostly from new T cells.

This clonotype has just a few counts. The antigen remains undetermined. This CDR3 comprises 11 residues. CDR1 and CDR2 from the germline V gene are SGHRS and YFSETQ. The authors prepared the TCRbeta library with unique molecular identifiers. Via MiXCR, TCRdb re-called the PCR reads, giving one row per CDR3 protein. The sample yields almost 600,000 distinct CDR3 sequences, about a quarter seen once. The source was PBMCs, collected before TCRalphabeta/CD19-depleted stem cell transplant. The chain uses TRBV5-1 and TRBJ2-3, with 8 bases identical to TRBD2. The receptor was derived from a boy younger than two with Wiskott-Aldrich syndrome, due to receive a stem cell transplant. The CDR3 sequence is CASGETDTQYF. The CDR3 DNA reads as TGCGCTAGCGGGGAGACAGATACGCAGTATTTT.